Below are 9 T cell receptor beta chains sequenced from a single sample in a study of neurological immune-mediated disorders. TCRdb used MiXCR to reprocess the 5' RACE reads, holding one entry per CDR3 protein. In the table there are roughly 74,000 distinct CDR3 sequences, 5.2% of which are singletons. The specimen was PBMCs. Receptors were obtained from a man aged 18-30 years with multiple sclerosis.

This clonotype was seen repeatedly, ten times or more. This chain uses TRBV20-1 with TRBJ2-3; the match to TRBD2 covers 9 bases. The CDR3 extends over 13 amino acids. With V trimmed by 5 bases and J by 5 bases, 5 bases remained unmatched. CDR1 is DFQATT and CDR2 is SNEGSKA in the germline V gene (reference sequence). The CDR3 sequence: CSALAGDRDTQYF. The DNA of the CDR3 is TGCAGTGCTTTAGCGGGAGATAGAGATACGCAGTATTTT.

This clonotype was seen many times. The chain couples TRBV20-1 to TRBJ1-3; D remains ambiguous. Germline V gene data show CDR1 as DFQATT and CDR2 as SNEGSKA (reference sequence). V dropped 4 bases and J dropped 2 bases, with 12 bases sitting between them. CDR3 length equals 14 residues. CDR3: CSAMQNHAGNTIYF. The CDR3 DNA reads TGCAGTGCTATGCAGAACCACGCTGGAAACACCATATATTTT.

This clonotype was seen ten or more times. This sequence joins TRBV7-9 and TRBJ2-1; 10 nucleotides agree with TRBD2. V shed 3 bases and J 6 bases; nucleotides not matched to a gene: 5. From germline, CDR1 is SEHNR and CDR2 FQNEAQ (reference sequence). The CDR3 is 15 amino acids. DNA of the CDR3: TGTGCCAGCAGCTTCCTAGCGGGAGTGAGCAATGAGCAGTTCTTC. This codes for CASSFLAGVSNEQFF.

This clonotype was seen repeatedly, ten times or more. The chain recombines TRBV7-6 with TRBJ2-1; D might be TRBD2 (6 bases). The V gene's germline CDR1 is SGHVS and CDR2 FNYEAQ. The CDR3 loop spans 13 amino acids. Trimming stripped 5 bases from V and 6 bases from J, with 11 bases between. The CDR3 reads CASSPGGSNEQFF. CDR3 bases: TGTGCCAGCAGCCCAGGAGGGTCCAATGAGCAGTTCTTC.

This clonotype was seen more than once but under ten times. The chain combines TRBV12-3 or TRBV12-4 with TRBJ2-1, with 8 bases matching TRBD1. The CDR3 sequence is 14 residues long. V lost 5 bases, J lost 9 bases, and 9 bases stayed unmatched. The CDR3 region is CASSQQTGDSEQFF. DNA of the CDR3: TGTGCCAGCAGTCAACAGACAGGGGATAGTGAGCAGTTCTTC.

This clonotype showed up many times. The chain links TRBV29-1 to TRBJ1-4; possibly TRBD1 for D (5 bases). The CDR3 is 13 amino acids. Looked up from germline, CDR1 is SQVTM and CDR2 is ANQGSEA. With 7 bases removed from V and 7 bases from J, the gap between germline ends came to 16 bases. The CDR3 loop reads CSAERGWGEKLFF. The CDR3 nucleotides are TGCAGCGCAGAACGGGGGTGGGGTGAAAAACTGTTTTTT.

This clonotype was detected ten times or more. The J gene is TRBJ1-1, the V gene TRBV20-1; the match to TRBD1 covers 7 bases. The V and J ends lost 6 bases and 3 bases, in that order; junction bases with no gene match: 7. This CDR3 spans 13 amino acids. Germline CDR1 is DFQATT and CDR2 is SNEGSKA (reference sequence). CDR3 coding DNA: TGCAGTGCCGCCGACAGGGACGACACTGAAGCTTTCTTT. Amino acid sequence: CSAADRDDTEAFF.

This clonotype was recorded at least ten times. The DNA for the CDR3 is TGCGCCAGCAGCTTGACAGGGGGAGGCACAGATACGCAGTATTTT. This sequence encodes CASSLTGGGTDTQYF. The J gene is TRBJ2-3, the V gene TRBV5-1; TRBD1 matches 8 bases. The CDR3 loop spans 15 amino acids. In germline, CDR1 is SGHRS, CDR2 YFSETQ. Germline trimming cut 1 base from V and 1 base from J; bases unmatched to any gene: 2.

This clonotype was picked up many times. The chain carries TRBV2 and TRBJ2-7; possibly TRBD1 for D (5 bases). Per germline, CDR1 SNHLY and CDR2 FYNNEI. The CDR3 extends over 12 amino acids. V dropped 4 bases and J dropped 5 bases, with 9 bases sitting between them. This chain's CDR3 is CASSVAGHEQYF. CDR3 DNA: TGTGCCAGCAGTGTTGCAGGGCACGAGCAGTACTTC.